Detailed here is one T cell receptor beta chain. Profiled with immunoSEQ multiplex PCR; TCRdb holds only in-frame clones, not every one. There are about 600,000 clones in the sample; around 97% occur only once, and approximately 0.057% lies in the top ten. The source of the sample is a study of shared clonotypes between healthy human individuals. CDR1 and CDR2 (germline): SGHRS, YFSETQ. With V trimmed by 0 bases and J by 4 bases, 7 bases remained unmatched. The CDR3 extends over 16 amino acids. The source of this sequence is a woman in her twenties or thirties in good health. V and J are TRBV5-1 and TRBJ2-7, with 10 nucleotides matching TRBD2. The specimen was naive CD4+ T cells sorted from blood. Documented subset: CD45RA+ positively selected. As DNA, the CDR3 is TGCGCCAGCAGCTTGGGAGCGGGAGGGCCCAGATACGAGCAGTACTTC. Amino acid sequence: CASSLGAGGPRYEQYF.